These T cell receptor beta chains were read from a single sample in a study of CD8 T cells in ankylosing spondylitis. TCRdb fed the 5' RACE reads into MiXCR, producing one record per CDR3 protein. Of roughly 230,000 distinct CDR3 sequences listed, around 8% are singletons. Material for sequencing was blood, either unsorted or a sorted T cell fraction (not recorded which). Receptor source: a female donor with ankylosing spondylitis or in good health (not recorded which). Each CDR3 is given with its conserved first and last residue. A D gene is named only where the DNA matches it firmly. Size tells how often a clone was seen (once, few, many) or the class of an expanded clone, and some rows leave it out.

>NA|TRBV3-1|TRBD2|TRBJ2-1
CASCQGTSGRAFNEQFF
TGTGCCAGCTGCCAAGGGACTAGCGGGAGGGCCTTTAATGAGCAGTTCTTC
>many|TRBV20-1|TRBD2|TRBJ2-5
CSARSGLPHQETQYF
TGCAGTGCTAGATCGGGACTACCGCACCAAGAGACCCAGTACTTC
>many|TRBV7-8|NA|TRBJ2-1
CASSLGGPFSYNEQFF
TGTGCCAGCAGCTTAGGGGGCCCCTTCTCCTACAATGAGCAGTTCTTC
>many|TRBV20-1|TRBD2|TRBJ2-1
CGYSTTSGDNEQFF
TGCGGTTACTCAACGACTAGCGGCGACAATGAGCAGTTCTTC
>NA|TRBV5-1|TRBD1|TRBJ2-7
CASSSQGSTYEQYF
TGCGCCAGCAGCTCACAGGGGTCTACCTACGAGCAGTACTTC
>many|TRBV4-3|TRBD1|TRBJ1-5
CASSQGTGLSQPQHF
TGCGCCAGCAGCCAAGGGACAGGGTTGAGTCAGCCCCAGCATTTT
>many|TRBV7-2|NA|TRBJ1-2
CASSFDSGDYGYTF
TGTGCCAGCAGCTTTGATTCAGGGGACTATGGCTACACCTTC
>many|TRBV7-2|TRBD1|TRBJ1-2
CASSSFIGQGQTGYTF
TGTGCCAGCAGCTCATTTATTGGACAGGGGCAGACTGGCTACACCTTC
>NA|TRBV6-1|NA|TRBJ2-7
CASRPGTAPPYEQYF
TGTGCCAGCAGGCCCGGGACCGCTCCACCCTACGAGCAGTACTTC
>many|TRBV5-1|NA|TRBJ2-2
CASTSEAPPGELFF
TGCGCCAGCACCTCAGAGGCCCCCCCCGGGGAGCTGTTTTTT
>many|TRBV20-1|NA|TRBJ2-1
CSARDLPGNEQFF
TGCAGTGCTAGAGATCTTCCGGGGAATGAGCAGTTCTTC
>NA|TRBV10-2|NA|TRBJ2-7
CASSDSGGTTSYEQYF
TGCGCCAGCAGTGACTCTGGAGGGACGACCTCCTACGAGCAGTACTTC
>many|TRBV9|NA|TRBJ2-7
CASSASNSYEQYF
TGTGCCAGCAGCGCCAGTAACTCCTACGAGCAGTACTTC
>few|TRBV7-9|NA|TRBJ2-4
CASSSRGPENIQYF
TGTGCCAGCAGTTCGCGGGGGCCAGAAAACATTCAGTACTTC
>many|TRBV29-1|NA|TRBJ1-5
CSAGESNQPQHF
TGCAGCGCGGGGGAAAGCAATCAGCCCCAGCATTTT
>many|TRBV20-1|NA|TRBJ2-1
CSASTRRPNNEQFF
TGCAGTGCTTCCACTAGGAGGCCGAACAATGAGCAGTTCTTC
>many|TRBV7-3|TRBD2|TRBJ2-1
CASSQLAGGPNEQFF
TGTGCCAGCAGCCAACTAGCGGGAGGACCCAATGAGCAGTTCTTC
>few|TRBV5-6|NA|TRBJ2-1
CAVGAWDNEQFF
TGTGCTGTCGGGGCTTGGGACAATGAGCAGTTCTTC
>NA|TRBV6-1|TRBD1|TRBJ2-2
CAIAWGQGLAGELFF
TGTGCCATCGCTTGGGGACAGGGTCTAGCCGGGGAGCTGTTTTTT
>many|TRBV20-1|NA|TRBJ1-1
CSATSDRENTEAFF
TGCAGTGCTACTTCGGACAGAGAGAACACTGAAGCTTTCTTT
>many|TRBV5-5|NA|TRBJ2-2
CASSLIGSGRPGELFF
TGTGCCAGCAGCTTGATTGGGAGCGGGCGTCCCGGGGAGCTGTTTTTT
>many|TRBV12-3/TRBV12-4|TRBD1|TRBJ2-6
CASSGTGTGSVGANVLTF
TGTGCCAGCAGCGGAACCGGGACAGGGTCGGTCGGGGCCAACGTCCTGACTTTC
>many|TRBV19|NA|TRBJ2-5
CASSTRTEETQYF
TGTGCCAGTAGTACCCGGACGGAAGAGACCCAGTACTTC
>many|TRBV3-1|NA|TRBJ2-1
CASSGGATYYNEQFF
TGTGCCAGCAGCGGAGGCGCGACCTACTACAATGAGCAGTTCTTC
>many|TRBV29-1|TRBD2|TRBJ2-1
CSVEGYRASGIGPRGPEQFF
TGCAGCGTCGAAGGGTATAGGGCTAGCGGGATAGGCCCCAGAGGACCAGAGCAGTTCTTC
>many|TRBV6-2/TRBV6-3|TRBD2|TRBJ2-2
CASTNGLAGINTGELFF
TGTGCCAGCACCAACGGGCTAGCGGGAATCAACACCGGGGAGCTGTTTTTT
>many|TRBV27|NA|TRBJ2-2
CASRMRGDTGELFF
TGTGCCAGCAGAATGAGGGGGGACACCGGGGAGCTGTTTTTT
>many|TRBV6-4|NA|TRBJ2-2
CASRKEGSSYTGELFF
TGTGCCAGCAGGAAAGAAGGTAGTAGTTACACCGGGGAGCTGTTTTTT
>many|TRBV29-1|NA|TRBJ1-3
CSVAPSSGNTIYF
TGCAGCGTAGCACCCAGCTCTGGAAACACCATATATTTT
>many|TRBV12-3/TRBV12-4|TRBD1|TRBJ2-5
CASSEQGGLGETQYF
TGTGCCAGCAGTGAACAGGGGGGACTCGGAGAGACCCAGTACTTC
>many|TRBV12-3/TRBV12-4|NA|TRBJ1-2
CASSLSTSYGYTF
TGTGCCAGCAGTCTCTCGACCTCATATGGCTACACCTTC
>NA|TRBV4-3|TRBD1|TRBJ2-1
CASSQGRTGTRGEQFF
TGCGCCAGCAGCCAAGGGCGGACAGGGACTCGGGGTGAGCAGTTCTTC
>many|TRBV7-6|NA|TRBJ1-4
CASSPLQGTNEKLFF
TGTGCCAGCAGCCCCCTCCAGGGAACTAATGAAAAACTGTTTTTT
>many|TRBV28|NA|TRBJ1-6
CASRKRGSPLHF
TGTGCCAGCAGAAAACGGGGTTCACCCCTCCACTTT
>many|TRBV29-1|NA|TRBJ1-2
CSAGEQSANYGYTF
TGCAGCGCCGGGGAACAGTCTGCTAACTATGGCTACACCTTC
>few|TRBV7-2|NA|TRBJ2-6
CASSSPYGANVLTF
TGTGCCAGCAGCTCCCCATATGGGGCCAACGTCCTGACTTTC
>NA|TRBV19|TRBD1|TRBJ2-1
CATGGKGNEQFF
TGTGCCACAGGGGGTAAGGGCAATGAGCAGTTCTTC
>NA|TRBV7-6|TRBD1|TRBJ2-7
CASSPWDRGNEQYF
TGTGCCAGCAGCCCTTGGGACAGGGGGAACGAGCAGTACTTC
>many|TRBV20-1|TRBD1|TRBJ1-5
CSAARPGQGNQPQHF
TGCAGTGCTGCTAGACCGGGACAGGGAAATCAGCCCCAGCATTTT
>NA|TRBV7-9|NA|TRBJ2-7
CASSKSDSYEQYF
TGTGCCAGCAGTAAATCGGACTCCTACGAGCAGTACTTC
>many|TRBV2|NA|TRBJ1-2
CATDLYGYTF
TGTGCCACGGACCTATATGGCTACACCTTC
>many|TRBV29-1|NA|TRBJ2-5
CSVGYWSETQYF
TGCAGCGTAGGATACTGGTCGGAGACCCAGTACTTC